Below, 23 T cell receptor beta chains from the same sample are listed, as sequenced in a study of human T cells and chemical hapten exposure. Time point given: pre-sensitization, week 0. Treatment in this sample: therapeutic diphenylcyclopropenone sensitization with weekly scalp DPC. TCRdb independently ran MiXCR on the RACE reads; one entry per CDR3 protein. Of 300,000 to 400,000 distinct CDR3 sequences in the sample, approximately 5.1% were seen once. The sequences come from whole blood, collected in connection with sensitization to the hapten diphenylcyclopropenone (DPC). The receptors were sampled from a woman in her forties or fifties with alopecia areata. Some clones in this sample may be carry-over from other donors' samples.

This clonotype was seen a handful of times. The chain is built from TRBV7-2 and TRBJ2-3; 7 bases align to TRBD1. From germline, CDR1 is SGHTA and CDR2 FQGNSA. The length of the CDR3 is 15 residues. V shed 3 bases and J 3 bases; nucleotides not matched to a gene: 6. This chain's CDR3 is CASSFRQGVTDTQYF. The CDR3 DNA reads as TGTGCCAGCAGCTTCCGACAGGGAGTGACAGATACGCAGTATTTT.

This clonotype was seen many times. The gene calls are TRBV28 and TRBJ2-6; D not certain. Germline CDR1 reads MDHEN; CDR2 reads SYDVKM. The CDR3 length is 16 residues. The V and J ends lost 2 bases and 2 bases respectively, with 10 bases between them. The CDR3 loop reads CASSLLTGTGANVLTF. The CDR3 nucleotides read TGTGCCAGCAGTTTACTAACTGGGACTGGGGCCAACGTCCTGACTTTC.

This clonotype was counted ten times or more. In nucleotides, the CDR3 is TGCGCCAGCAGCTTGGAGGCGCGAGAGACCCAGTACTTC. Protein product: CASSLEARETQYF. This chain uses TRBV5-1 with TRBJ2-5; D gene uncertain. CDR1 SGHRS and CDR2 YFSETQ come from the germline V gene. This CDR3 is built from 13 residues. V gave up 0 bases and J gave up 4 bases, with 7 bases separating them.

This clonotype has just a few counts. The gene calls are TRBV11-2 and TRBJ1-2; D unresolved. The CDR3 consists of 15 residues. Germline V lookup: CDR1 SGHAT, CDR2 FQNNGV. V was cut by 0 bases and J by 4 bases, with 12 bases left in between. The CDR3 sequence is CASSLDSSGGYGYTF. The CDR3 DNA follows: TGTGCCAGCAGCTTAGACTCGTCGGGAGGCTATGGCTACACCTTC. Filled out from reference TRBV11-2 and TRBJ1-2, the complete variable domain reads EAGVAQSPRYKIIEKRQSVAFWCNPISGHATLYWYQQILGQGPKLLIQFQNNGVVDDSQLPKDRFSAERLKGVDSTLKIQPAKLEDSAVYLCASSLDSSGGYGYTFGSGTRLTVV.

Many counts were recorded for this clonotype. The J gene is TRBJ1-1, the V gene TRBV12-3 or TRBV12-4; D not resolved. The V end lost 1 base, the J end lost 8 bases, and 8 bases lay between the germline ends. The CDR3 has 12 amino acids. The CDR3 DNA reads as TGTGCCAGCAGTTTAGTCGGGATCGAAGCTTTCTTT. Residues: CASSLVGIEAFF.

The rearrangement joins TRBV28 to TRBJ2-1; tentatively, D is TRBD2 (6 bases). The germline V gene encodes CDR1 MDHEN and CDR2 SYDVKM. V was trimmed by 2 bases and J by 6 bases, leaving 11 bases between them. The CDR3 totals 14 residues. The CDR3 nucleotides are TGTGCCAGCAGTTTAGGGGGGAAGATCAATGAGCAGTTCTTC. It specifies CASSLGGKINEQFF.

This clonotype was seen repeatedly, ten times or more. J is TRBJ2-5 and V is TRBV29-1, with TRBD2 matching over 13 bases. Unmatched junction bases numbered 4, after V lost 2 bases and J lost 4 bases. The germline CDR1 and CDR2 sequences are SQVTM and ANQGSEA. This CDR3 comprises 15 residues. The CDR3 is CSVEPGLAGRETQYF. For the CDR3, the DNA is TGCAGCGTTGAACCGGGACTAGCGGGAAGAGAGACCCAGTACTTC.

This clonotype was found many times. This chain links TRBV9 with TRBJ2-2, with D perhaps given as TRBD1 or TRBD2 (5 bases each). V lost 4 bases, J lost 0 bases, and 13 bases lay in between. The CDR3 length is 16 residues. CDR1 is SGDLS, CDR2 YYNGEE, per germline. CDR3 coding DNA: TGTGCCAGCAGCATAAGAGGGGACCCGAACACCGGGGAGCTGTTTTTT. Translation gives CASSIRGDPNTGELFF.

CDR3 nucleotide sequence: TGTGCCAGCAGCCAAGATCAGGAGGGGGGCGCCTACAATGAGCAGTTCTTC. Residues: CASSQDQEGGAYNEQFF. The V call is TRBV4-2, the J call TRBJ2-1; D may correspond to TRBD1 or TRBD2 (6 bases each). This CDR3 region has 17 residues. The V gene lost 0 bases and the J gene lost 2 bases, with 14 bases spanning the gap. CDR1 LGHNA and CDR2 YNFKEQ come from the germline V gene.

This clonotype was counted at least ten times. The rearrangement links TRBV10-1 to TRBJ2-3, with D hard to call. Germline CDR1 is WNHNN and CDR2 is SYGVQD (reference sequence). The CDR3 is made up of 14 amino acids. The V and J ends lost 4 bases and 5 bases respectively, with 13 bases between them. The CDR3: CASSGIATGDTQYF. CDR3 DNA sequence: TGCGCCAGCAGTGGAATTGCTACGGGAGATACGCAGTATTTT.

This clonotype appeared a few times. The chain recombines TRBV6-2 or TRBV6-3 with TRBJ1-5; the match to TRBD1 covers 7 bases. Germline V gives CDR1 MNHEY, CDR2 SVGEGT. Germline trimming cut 1 base from V and 3 bases from J; bases unmatched to any gene: 9. The CDR3 spans 17 residues. The CDR3 DNA reads TGTGCCAGCAGTTACTTCGAGGCTGGACAGGACAATCAGCCCCAGCATTTT. Its protein is CASSYFEAGQDNQPQHF.

This clonotype was observed many times. The rearrangement joins TRBV3-1 to TRBJ1-5; TRBD1 matches 10 bases. Germline V gene sequence: CDR1 LGHDT, CDR2 YNNKEL (reference sequence). The V segment lost 1 base and the J segment 6 bases; nucleotides outside the gene matches: 3. There are 15 residues in the CDR3. The CDR3 loop is CASSQGGQGLQPQHF. The CDR3 DNA is TGTGCCAGCAGCCAAGGGGGACAGGGGCTTCAGCCCCAGCATTTT.

Many counts were recorded for this clonotype. This rearrangement joins TRBV6-5 to TRBJ2-3; 9 positions agree with TRBD2. In germline, CDR1 is MNHEY, CDR2 SVGAGI. The trim removed 2 bases at V and 2 bases at J, leaving 5 bases unmatched. The CDR3 spans 16 residues. The CDR3 here is CASSYAGGPATDTQYF. In DNA, the CDR3 is TGTGCCAGCAGTTACGCGGGAGGGCCTGCCACAGATACGCAGTATTTT.

This clonotype was seen ten or more times. This chain joins TRBV6-6 and TRBJ1-2; no firm D call. There are 13 residues in the CDR3. The germline gives CDR1 MNHNY, CDR2 SVGAGI (reference sequence). V was clipped by 4 bases and J by 8 bases, with 14 bases between them. CDR3 amino acids: CASSLDKSSGYTF. CDR3 coding DNA: TGTGCCAGCAGTTTGGATAAGTCATCAGGCTACACCTTC.

This clonotype was seen ten or more times. This rearrangement joins TRBV9 to TRBJ2-1, with D uncertain. The V end was cut by 0 bases, the J end by 0 bases, with 13 bases between. This CDR3 region has 17 residues. Germline V gene sequence: CDR1 SGDLS, CDR2 YYNGEE. The CDR3 DNA follows: TGTGCCAGCAGCGTAGGGACGGGTTTGAGCTCCTACAATGAGCAGTTCTTC. This sequence encodes CASSVGTGLSSYNEQFF.

V usage is TRBV5-4 and J usage is TRBJ1-1; no definite D call. Germline V lookup: CDR1 SGHNT, CDR2 YYREEE (reference sequence). V dropped 2 bases and J dropped 10 bases, with 18 bases sitting between them. This CDR3 comprises 14 residues. CDR3 bases: TGTGCCAGCAGCTTCGTACCGGGCTTTGCGGGAGCTTTCTTT. This codes for CASSFVPGFAGAFF.

J is TRBJ1-3 and V is TRBV5-6; D call uncertain. The length of the CDR3 is 14 residues. Germline V gene data show CDR1 as SGHDT and CDR2 as YYEEEE. V lost 0 bases and J lost 2, with 6 bases in between. CDR3 bases: TGTGCCAGCAGCTTGGTGGGGACTGGAAACACCATATATTTT. Translation gives CASSLVGTGNTIYF.

This clonotype was observed a handful of times. The V call is TRBV30, the J call TRBJ1-1; weak D call: TRBD1 (5 bases). Germline values: CDR1 GTSNPN, CDR2 SVGIG (reference sequence). With 8 bases removed from V and 0 bases from J, the gap between germline ends came to 16 bases. The CDR3 spans 14 residues. CDR3 sequence: CAGNWGRVNTEAFF. CDR3 in DNA: TGTGCCGGAAATTGGGGCAGGGTGAACACTGAAGCTTTCTTT.

This clonotype was seen at least ten times. An end of the junction differs from the germline gene, which may be a read error. This rearrangement joins TRBV5-1 to TRBJ2-2; D is perhaps TRBD1 (6 bases). The CDR3 runs 14 residues. Looked up from germline, CDR1 is SGHRS and CDR2 is YFSETQ. CDR3: CASSLGQGTGELFF. The CDR3 DNA sequence: TGTGCCAGCAGCTTAGGCCAGGGGACCGGGGAGCTGTTTTTT.

A remark on this clonotype: This could be a read error, since a much larger clone is one nucleotide away. The CDR3 nucleotides read TGTGCCAGCAGTGCCTCCACCGGCCGACACAATGAGCAGCTCTTC. Its translation is CASSASTGRHNEQLF. The chain links TRBV27 to TRBJ2-1; no clear D. This CDR3 has 15 residues. Germline loops: CDR1 MNHEY, CDR2 SMNVEV (reference sequence).

The sample holds a few counts of this clonotype. The J gene is TRBJ1-1, the V gene TRBV29-1, with D perhaps matching TRBD1 (5 bases). V was clipped by 7 bases and J by 7 bases, with 10 bases between them. Germline CDR1 and CDR2: SQVTM and ANQGSEA. This CDR3 region has 10 residues. Here the CDR3 DNA reads TGCAGCGCCGGGACGGATGAAGCTTTCTTT. Translating it yields CSAGTDEAFF.

This clonotype occurred a few times. The chain joins TRBV12-3 or TRBV12-4 to TRBJ2-2; the D is unclear. Trimming took 3 bases from V and 13 from J, leaving 12 bases between them. The CDR3 length is 12 residues. The CDR3 region has the DNA TGTGCCAGCAGTTTTCGCTACCTAGGGCTGTTTTTT. Translated, it gives CASSFRYLGLFF.

This clonotype has ten or more counts. The J gene is TRBJ2-3, the V gene TRBV20-1; 9 nucleotides align to TRBD2. The CDR3 is 15 amino acids. V was pared by 5 bases and J by 6 bases, with 12 bases of the junction left unmatched. CDR1 is DFQATT and CDR2 is SNEGSKA in the germline V gene (reference sequence). The CDR3 DNA reads TGCAGTGCTTATCCGATAGGACTAGCGCTCGATACGCAGTATTTT. Translated: CSAYPIGLALDTQYF.